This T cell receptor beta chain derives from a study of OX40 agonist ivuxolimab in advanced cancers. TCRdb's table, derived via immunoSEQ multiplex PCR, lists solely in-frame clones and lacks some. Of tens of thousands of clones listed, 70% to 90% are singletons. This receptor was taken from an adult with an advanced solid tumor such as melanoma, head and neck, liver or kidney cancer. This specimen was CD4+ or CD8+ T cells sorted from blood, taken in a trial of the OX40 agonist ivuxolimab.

This CDR3 is CASSFIGGSQPQHF. CDR3 coding DNA: TGTGCCAGCAGCTTTATTGGGGGATCGCAGCCCCAGCATTTT. The chain recombines TRBV7-8 with TRBJ1-5; the D gene is possibly TRBD1 (5 bases). V lost 3 bases to trimming and J lost 7 bases, with 13 bases between them. The CDR3 loop spans 14 amino acids. CDR1 is SGHVS and CDR2 is FQNEAQ in the germline V gene.